A selection of T cell receptor beta chains follows, all from one sample in a study of control samples from healthy donors and cancer patients. Measured with immunoSEQ multiplex PCR; TCRdb has only the in-frame clones, and not every one. This repertoire shows approximately 17,000 clones, approximately 91% found once; its top ten account for 25% to 40%. Specimen: PBMCs. These receptors were collected from a man in his sixties with head and neck cancer. The CDR3 runs from the conserved cysteine through the conserved F or W. D genes are given only for firm matches. Clone size is stated in some rows and not others, as once, few, many or a class when expanded.

J gene,clone size,V gene,D gene,CDR3 protein,CDR3 DNA
TRBJ2-7,.,TRBV3-1/TRBV3-2,.,CASSQDSSYEQYF,TGTGCCAGCAGCCAAGACAGCTCCTACGAGCAGTACTTC
TRBJ2-5,.,TRBV11-1,.,CASSLVRGQAETQYF,TGTGCCAGCAGCTTAGTTAGGGGACAAGCGGAGACCCAGTACTTC
TRBJ2-5,.,TRBV9,TRBD1,CASSESTGAQETQYF,TGTGCCAGCAGCGAGTCGACAGGGGCCCAAGAGACCCAGTACTTC
TRBJ2-7,.,TRBV12-3/TRBV12-4,TRBD1,CASSSGTGPEQYF,TGTGCCAGCAGTTCCGGGACAGGGCCCGAGCAGTACTTC
TRBJ2-5,.,TRBV5-1,.,CASSLGGGETQYF,TGCGCCAGCAGCTTGGGGGGCGGAGAGACCCAGTACTTC
TRBJ1-1,.,TRBV7-9,.,CASSLSGYTEGTEAFF,TGTGCCAGCAGCTTATCCGGGTATACCGAGGGGACTGAAGCTTTCTTT
TRBJ2-6,.,TRBV7-9,.,CASSLWGSGANVLTF,TGTGCCAGCAGCTTGTGGGGCTCTGGGGCCAACGTCCTGACTTTC
TRBJ1-4,.,TRBV19,.,CASSPYKGPTNEKLFF,TGTGCCAGTAGTCCCTACAAGGGTCCAACTAATGAAAAACTGTTTTTT
TRBJ2-6,once,TRBV7-9,.,CASPWAGSPSGANVLTF,TGTGCCAGCCCCTGGGCAGGGTCTCCCTCTGGGGCCAACGTCCTGACTTTC
TRBJ2-5,.,TRBV20-1,.,CSASSLVGGAETQYF,TGCAGTGCTAGTTCCTTGGTTGGGGGGGCAGAGACCCAGTACTTC
TRBJ1-1,few,TRBV9,.,CASSPSDGNTEAFF,TGTGCCAGCAGCCCGTCAGACGGAAACACTGAAGCTTTCTTT
TRBJ2-5,.,TRBV10-3,.,CAINGGGRQETQYF,TGTGCCATCAATGGCGGGGGCAGGCAAGAGACCCAGTACTTC
TRBJ2-3,.,TRBV11-3,.,CASSFRGREDTQYF,TGTGCCAGCAGCTTTAGGGGCCGGGAAGATACGCAGTATTTT
TRBJ2-7,.,TRBV18,.,CASSPGTSTYEQYF,TGTGCCAGCTCCCCGGGGACAAGCACCTACGAGCAGTACTTC
TRBJ1-2,.,TRBV2,.,CASTSGLLYTF,TGTGCCAGCACCTCAGGGTTACTCTACACCTTC
TRBJ1-5,.,TRBV25-1,TRBD1,CASREYQGALSNQPQHF,TGTGCCAGCAGGGAATACCAGGGGGCCCTTAGCAATCAGCCCCAGCATTTT
TRBJ2-2,.,TRBV7-6,TRBD2,CASSFGLAARNTGELFF,TGTGCCAGCAGCTTTGGACTAGCTGCAAGGAACACCGGGGAGCTGTTTTTT
TRBJ2-2,.,TRBV27,.,CASSYGGRTGELFF,TGTGCCAGCAGTTACGGGGGAAGGACCGGGGAGCTGTTTTTT
TRBJ2-3,.,TRBV2,.,CASMIAGDTQYF,TGTGCCAGCATGATCGCTGGAGATACGCAGTATTTT
TRBJ1-4,.,TRBV5-1,TRBD1,CASSPHTGQGAGEKLFF,TGCGCCAGCAGCCCCCACACCGGACAGGGGGCGGGCGAAAAACTGTTTTTT
TRBJ1-6,.,TRBV2,.,CASSEVSPLHF,TGTGCCAGCAGTGAAGTATCACCCCTCCACTTT
TRBJ2-3,.,TRBV4-1,TRBD2,CASSQDGGAGGRDTQYF,TGCGCCAGCAGCCAAGATGGCGGAGCGGGGGGAAGGGATACGCAGTATTTT
TRBJ2-7,.,TRBV4-2,.,CASSQDPGGSYEQYF,TGTGCCAGCAGCCAAGATCCCGGAGGGTCCTACGAGCAGTACTTC
TRBJ1-3,.,TRBV5-1,.,CASSGGSSGNTIYF,TGCGCCAGCAGCGGCGGCTCTTCTGGAAACACCATATATTTT
TRBJ1-1,.,TRBV5-4,TRBD1,CASSIRTGGSTEAFF,TGTGCCAGCAGCATAAGGACAGGGGGGTCCACTGAAGCTTTCTTT